This TCR beta chain originates from a study of blood T cell repertoires in COVID-19 (dated by TCRdb to 2020 to 2022). Study-level background: Samples covering the acute and convalescent phases of COVID-19 were provided by collaborators in the United States, Italy and Spain. The material from the prospective study consisted of cDNA or gDNA derived from T cells, B-cell-depleted T cells, or PBMCs. The dataset comprised deeply sampled blood TCRbeta repertoires from subjects exposed to, actively infected with, or recovered from COVID-19. The repertoires were released in a freely available public database meant as a resource for research on the immune response to SARS-CoV-2. The samples were drawn from the first 160 participants of the ongoing ImmuneRACE study and from some 1,300 subjects provided by 6 global collaborators. Sample metadata almost always included a de-identified subject ID, COVID-19 status, age in years and sex. Where available, HLA class I and class II types were taken from metadata supplied by the sample provider and were not determined by assay-based typing. Findings and caveats that apply to the study as a whole: The amount of clinical and demographic metadata varied by source and participant and was provided uncurated.

TCRbeta CDR3 regions were amplified from genomic DNA using the immunoSEQ Assay, a bias-controlled multiplex PCR. On the authors' methods: The number of nucleated cells in each sample was estimated from the amplification of reference gene primers within the assay. To quantify the absolute abundance of each unique TCRbeta CDR3 rearrangement, sequence reads were collapsed and filtered. Productive Simpson clonality was computed per sample as the square root of Simpson's diversity index over productive rearrangements. Here the immuneACCESS table is served through TCRdb, limited to in-frame sequences with V and J called. Missing clones are a known gap in these copies; in checked studies unresolved V genes cover under half, and the rest lacks a known reason. The DNA was the basis for D and trimming; V, J and clone size are from that table. Counted in this sample were around 440,000 clones; roughly 88% of them appeared once. The ten largest clones represent over 10% of the sample.

The CDR3 has 16 amino acids, counting the end cysteine and phenylalanine. Just CDR3 DNA is preserved here, 48 bases in frame from base 1. The V end loses 0 bases and the J end loses 6 bases, and a stretch of 15 bases separates them. The germline V gene (reference sequence) gives CDR1 as SGHKS and CDR2 as YYEKEE. In Seattle, one collaborating source enrolled patients while the infection was active and tracked those patients longitudinally over the course of disease. Whole blood was collected in K2EDTA tubes by collaborating institutions according to the institutions' own protocols. Collaborator samples were shipped for TCRbeta analysis as frozen whole blood, isolated PBMCs, or DNA extracted from either sample type. In regard to this clone: No cognate antigen has been identified for it. Per-nucleotide qualities are absent, and no much larger clonotype sits a single base away.

The TCR originated in a woman aged 45-65 years with COVID-19, enrolled during active disease. Sequenced: peripheral blood. The sequence links TRBV5-5 to TRBJ2-2; a tentative D call is TRBD1 (8 bases match). Here is the DNA: TGTGCCAGCAGCTTGGGGACAGGGACTATAGCCGGGGAGCTGTTTTTT. This sequence encodes CASSLGTGTIAGELFF. The CDR3, completed at both ends by the reference TRBV5-5 and TRBJ2-2 genes, gives the full variable domain DAGVTQSPTHLIKTRGQQVTLRCSPISGHKSVSWYQQVLGQGPQFIFQYYEKEERGRGNFPDRFSARQFPNYSSELNVNALLLGDSALYLCASSLGTGTIAGELFFGEGSRLTVL.